This T cell receptor beta chain came from a study of PD-1 blockade in classical Hodgkin lymphoma (dated by TCRdb to the early 2020s). At the level of the whole study: Nivolumab dosing was 3 mg/kg intravenously every 2 weeks, continuing until either disease progression or unacceptable toxicity. To define a peripheral blood immune signature of response to PD-1 blockade in classical Hodgkin lymphoma, the study combined TCR beta sequencing with CyTOF.

The Qiagen DNeasy kit was used to extract genomic DNA both from unsorted PBMCs and from the negatively selected CD4+ and CD8+ fractions. TCR beta CDR3 regions were amplified by immunoSEQ multiplex PCR using primers annealing to V and J segments. Amplification bias was minimized using a synthetic immune receptor repertoire, and residual bias was removed computationally after sequencing. Under the source paper's analysis protocol: Repertoire diversity was quantified as the Shannon entropy index using custom Python scripts. Unsorted, CD4+ and CD8+ repertoires were analyzed separately, except in combined analyses where CD4+ and CD8+ sequences were merged in silico. Clonal expansion was defined as a frequency increase of at least 2-fold after treatment compared with C1D1, and clones undetected at baseline were assigned a pseudocount of 0.5. Clones with 0 or 1 copy at C1D1 were defined as singleton clones, while clones with 2 or more copies were defined as non-singleton clones. By matching protein sequences in sorted samples from the same patient, clones expanded in unsorted samples were annotated as CD4+, CD8+ or unknown. Wilcoxon tests were applied to paired samples to test diversity changes from C1D1 to C4D1. Not all clones reach the TCRdb copy of this immuneACCESS table, which keeps in-frame sequences only. Checked studies attribute under half of the gap to unresolved V genes and leave the rest unexplained. Clonal size and the V and J genes are those of that table, whereas D and trimming came from the DNA. The sample table shows about 14,000 clones, and 82% are seen once. The biggest ten clones account for about 4.4% of the sample.

The time point label, read with the paper, signifies: cycle 1 day 1 (C1D1), immediately before nivolumab initiation. Every trial patient had relapsed after autologous stem cell transplantation, and cohorts A, B and C differed in prior brentuximab vedotin exposure. The trial cohort included more than 55 patients with relapsed/refractory classical Hodgkin lymphoma, and each patient had a best overall response of complete response, partial response or progressive disease. Trial patients were treated with single-agent nivolumab in the multi-cohort phase II CheckMate 205 trial. An independent review committee assessed best overall response using the 2007 International Working Group response criteria. Trial PBMCs were obtained immediately prior to nivolumab initiation (C1D1) and on therapy at cycle 2 day 1 and cycle 4 day 1. After peripheral blood was drawn into 8 mL Vacutainer Cell Preparation Tubes, PBMCs were isolated by centrifugation and then cryopreserved.

On this clone: No antigen is known for it. Per-nucleotide qualities are absent, and no much larger clonotype sits a single base away.

Study-wide conclusions, independent of this receptor: Diversity was lower in patients who began nivolumab less than 1 year after ASCT, so these patients were left out of later analyses to avoid confounding by immune reconstitution. Baseline TCR diversity was reported to be lower in newly diagnosed patients than in healthy donors, and even lower in relapsed/refractory patients. Among trial patients, those achieving complete response had baseline diversity similar to that of newly diagnosed patients, while diversity was significantly lower in partial responders and progressors. The study covered only a single clinical trial cohort, and the causes of the repertoire differences, possibly disease activity or prior therapy, were still not defined. CD4+ but not CD8+ TCR diversity rose significantly by C4D1 (p=0.0027 vs p=0.16), most apparent in complete responders (p=0.02).

There are 13 amino acids in the CDR3, from cysteine to phenylalanine inclusive. Of the read, only the CDR3 DNA is kept; its 39 bases are in frame from base 1. V and J are truncated by 5 bases and 0 bases respectively, leaving an intervening sequence of 6 bases. CDR1 and CDR2 (SGDLS, YYNGEE) derive from the germline V gene. The specimen comprised peripheral blood mononuclear cells (PBMCs), sampled at baseline. Recombination joined TRBV9 with TRBJ1-3, with the identity of the D gene unclear. This receptor was taken from a human donor with classical Hodgkin lymphoma. The DNA sequence follows: TGTGCCAGCAGTGACCACTCTGGAAACACCATATATTTT. Its coded protein is CASSDHSGNTIYF.